Below, 9 T cell receptor beta chains from the same sample are listed, as sequenced in a study of CD8 T cells in Susac syndrome. Random hexamers served to reverse transcribe roughly 0.45 to 1 ug RNA. From the immunoSEQ multiplex PCR reads, TCRdb called clonotypes with MiXCR, one entry per CDR3 protein. The data contain around 90,000 distinct CDR3 sequences, roughly 95% of them seen just once; the ten biggest clones take up 0.55% to 0.75%. The specimen was CD8+ T cells from PBMCs. All receptors derive from a human donor with Susac syndrome.

The sample holds one count of this clonotype. This chain uses TRBV30 with TRBJ1-1; no clear D gene. Deletions cut 4 bases from V and 13 bases from J, with 19 bases between. The CDR3 is 12 residues long. Germline-derived CDR1 and CDR2 are GTSNPN and SVGIG (reference sequence). The CDR3 DNA follows: TGTGCCTGGATGCGGATCGACGTTGGCAGTTTCTTT. Its translation is CAWMRIDVGSFF.

This chain links TRBV27 with TRBJ1-5; 9 nucleotides match TRBD1. CDR3 length: 14 amino acids. V lost 5 bases, J lost 6 bases, and 5 bases stayed unmatched. The V gene's germline CDR1 is MNHEY and CDR2 SMNVEV (reference sequence). The CDR3 protein is CASSQTGGGQPQHF. In DNA, the CDR3 is TGTGCCAGCAGTCAGACAGGGGGGGGTCAGCCCCAGCATTTT.

The rearrangement links TRBV7-9 to TRBJ2-5; 10 bases match TRBD1. V was clipped by 5 bases and J by 2 bases; unmatched bases: 8. In germline, CDR1 is SEHNR, CDR2 FQNEAQ (reference sequence). The CDR3 is made up of 16 amino acids. CDR3 nucleotides: TGTGCCAGCAGCCTCTCGGGACAGGGGTTGCAAGAGACCCAGTACTTC. Translation: CASSLSGQGLQETQYF.

This chain connects TRBV24-1 to TRBJ2-3; D assignment may be TRBD1 or TRBD2 (5 bases each). The CDR3 runs 15 residues. Trimming removed 3 bases from V and 2 bases from J, with 11 bases in between. Germline values: CDR1 KGHDR, CDR2 SFDVKD. The DNA for the CDR3 is TGTGCCACCAGTGATGGGGCCGGGGACACAGATACGCAGTATTTT. Its translation is CATSDGAGDTDTQYF.

V usage is TRBV9 and J usage is TRBJ1-5; D gene ambiguous. The germline V gene has CDR1 SGDLS and CDR2 YYNGEE. The CDR3 runs 15 residues. V was cut by 1 base and J by 0 bases, with 8 bases left in between. The CDR3 DNA follows: TGTGCCAGCAGCGTATTACCTGATAGCAATCAGCCCCAGCATTTT. It encodes CASSVLPDSNQPQHF.

V is TRBV12-3 or TRBV12-4 and J is TRBJ1-5, with 7 bases identical to TRBD1. The CDR3 runs 15 residues. V lost 6 bases to trimming and J lost 2 bases; unmatched junction nucleotides: 7. The CDR3 region has the DNA TGTGCCAGCAGCGAGGGGGCGAAGGGCAATCAGCCCCAGCATTTT. Its protein is CASSEGAKGNQPQHF.

V is TRBV30 and J is TRBJ1-2; D is uncertain. V shed 4 bases and J shed 2 bases, with 11 bases lying between them. The CDR3 is 13 residues long. In germline, CDR1 is GTSNPN, CDR2 SVGIG (reference sequence). The CDR3 protein is CAWTAGRNYGYTF. CDR3 nucleotides: TGTGCCTGGACTGCAGGTCGAAACTATGGCTACACCTTC. The full variable domain, rest sourced from reference TRBV30 and TRBJ1-2, is SQTIHQWPATLVQPVGSPLSLECTVEGTSNPNLYWYRQAAGRGLQLLFYSVGIGQISSEVPQNLSASRPQDRQFILSSKKLLLSDSGFYLCAWTAGRNYGYTFGSGTRLTVV.

The chain couples TRBV12-5 to TRBJ2-5; 10 nucleotides agree with TRBD2. The V segment lost 4 bases and the J segment 0 bases; nucleotides outside the gene matches: 5. The CDR3 runs to 16 residues. Germline V gene sequence: CDR1 LGHNT, CDR2 FRNRAP. The CDR3 reads CASGSGLAAYQETQYF. CDR3 nucleotides: TGTGCTAGTGGTTCCGGACTAGCGGCGTACCAAGAGACCCAGTACTTC.

The rearrangement links TRBV7-2 to TRBJ1-6; 8 nucleotides align to TRBD1. CDR3 size: 15 residues. Germline CDR1 is SGHTA and CDR2 is FQGNSA. Trimming removed 5 bases from V and 7 bases from J; junction bases left unmatched: 7. DNA of the CDR3: TGTGCCAGCAGCCTCTCGGGACAGGTCAATTCACCCCTCCACTTT. Protein sequence: CASSLSGQVNSPLHF. The full variable domain, with the rest looked up from reference TRBV7-2 and TRBJ1-6, is GAGVSQSPSNKVTEKGKDVELRCDPISGHTALYWYRQSLGQGLEFLIYFQGNSAPDKSGLPSDRFSAERTGGSVSTLTIQRTQQEDSAVYLCASSLSGQVNSPLHFGNGTRLTVT.